The 12 T cell receptor beta chains listed next were all sequenced from one sample in a study of T cell changes during pregnancy in multiple sclerosis. TCRdb's table, derived via immunoSEQ multiplex PCR, lists solely in-frame clones and lacks some. The table has 58,000 or so clones, approximately 90% seen once. Sequencing used CD4+ T cells from peripheral blood mononuclear cells, obtained in the third trimester of pregnancy. The source of these receptors is a female donor with multiple sclerosis, enrolled in a pregnancy study.

The rearrangement uses TRBV7-6 and TRBJ2-2; TRBD1 aligns across 7 bases. This CDR3 is built from 16 residues. V lost 5 bases and J lost 0; bases outside the gene matches: 6. Looked up from germline, CDR1 is SGHVS and CDR2 is FNYEAQ. Here the CDR3 DNA reads TGTGCCAGCAGCCGCAGGGGGACAGCGAACACCGGGGAGCTGTTTTTT. Protein sequence: CASSRRGTANTGELFF.

This clone appeared a single time. The chain combines TRBV5-1 with TRBJ2-1; 10 positions agree with TRBD2. Germline CDR1 SGHRS, CDR2 YFSETQ. Germline trimming cut 6 bases from V and 0 bases from J; bases unmatched to any gene: 6. The CDR3 consists of 16 residues. CDR3 DNA: TGCGCCAGCACACTAAGCGGGGGGGACTCCTACAATGAGCAGTTCTTC. Translated: CASTLSGGDSYNEQFF.

The chain recombines TRBV6-6 with TRBJ2-7; D unclear. CDR1 and CDR2 (germline): MNHNY, SVGAGI (reference sequence). Deletions cut 2 bases from V and 1 base from J, with 6 bases between. CDR3 length: 13 amino acids. DNA of the CDR3: TGTGCCAGCAGTTACGAGCCGTCCTACGAGCAGTACTTC. It translates to CASSYEPSYEQYF.

As regards this clone: This sample includes further DNA sequences coding for the same CDR3. V usage is TRBV19 and J usage is TRBJ1-5; no clear D gene. Trimming stripped 2 bases from V and 5 bases from J, with 7 bases between. Germline V CDR1 and CDR2: LNHDA, SQIVND (reference sequence). The CDR3 runs to 13 residues. CDR3 loop: CASSITGDQPQHF. CDR3 nucleotide sequence: TGTGCCAGTAGTATAACCGGGGATCAGCCCCAGCATTTT.

The sample holds a few counts of this clone. The chain carries TRBV7-9 and TRBJ1-1; TRBD1 aligns across 7 bases. Germline CDR1 reads SEHNR; CDR2 reads FQNEAQ (reference sequence). V shed 5 bases, J shed 5 bases, and the junction held 5 bases outside the gene matches. This CDR3 has 13 residues. The CDR3 here is CASSPSGGTEAFF. The CDR3 bases are TGTGCCAGCAGCCCGTCAGGGGGGACTGAAGCTTTCTTT.

The chain couples TRBV30 to TRBJ2-1, with 7 bases identical to TRBD2. Germline V gene data show CDR1 as GTSNPN and CDR2 as SVGIG (reference sequence). V lost 8 bases and J lost 4; bases outside the gene matches: 8. CDR3 size: 13 residues. CDR3 residues: CAGVRREYNEQFF. DNA for the CDR3: TGTGCCGGCGTGCGGCGGGAGTACAATGAGCAGTTCTTC.

The rearrangement joins TRBV27 to TRBJ1-2, with D maybe TRBD1 (6 bases). CDR3 size: 15 residues. Per germline, CDR1 MNHEY and CDR2 SMNVEV (reference sequence). The V gene lost 6 bases and the J gene lost 4 bases, with 18 bases spanning the gap. The CDR3 bases are TGTGCCAGCAGCCCCCGGACAGTCGATCTCTATGGCTACACCTTC. Protein product: CASSPRTVDLYGYTF.

This chain uses TRBV6-5 with TRBJ1-1, with D possibly TRBD1 on 6 matching bases. CDR3 length: 13 amino acids. V lost 5 bases and J lost 2, with 9 bases in between. Germline CDR1 and CDR2: MNHEY and SVGAGI. The CDR3 reads CASSMGANTEAFF. The CDR3 DNA sequence: TGTGCCAGCAGTATGGGGGCTAACACTGAAGCTTTCTTT.

This chain joins TRBV6-5 and TRBJ1-2; D gene uncertain. This CDR3 has 14 residues. Per the germline V gene, CDR1 is MNHEY and CDR2 is SVGAGI. Trimming removed 5 bases at V and 0 bases at J, with 10 bases between. DNA for the CDR3: TGTGCCAGCAGTGGCCTGCAGACTAACTATGGCTACACCTTC. Its protein product is CASSGLQTNYGYTF.

This rearrangement joins TRBV7-8 to TRBJ2-2; D is unclear. Trimming pared 4 bases from V and 4 bases from J, leaving 7 bases between. Germline-derived CDR1 and CDR2 are SGHVS and FQNEAQ. The CDR3 has 13 amino acids. The CDR3: CASSSSITGELFF. CDR3 bases: TGTGCCAGCAGCTCATCCATCACCGGGGAGCTGTTTTTT.

V is TRBV6-5 and J is TRBJ2-7; D perhaps matches TRBD1 (5 bases). The germline V gene has CDR1 MNHEY and CDR2 SVGAGI. This CDR3 contains 13 residues. V gave up 4 bases and J gave up 2 bases, with 9 bases separating them. In DNA, the CDR3 is TGTGCCAGCAGTTCCCAGGGAACCTACGAGCAGTACTTC. It codes for CASSSQGTYEQYF.

J is TRBJ1-2 and V is TRBV29-1; D is possibly TRBD1 (6 bases). V was clipped by 4 bases and J by 6 bases, with 9 bases between them. Germline CDR1 reads SQVTM; CDR2 reads ANQGSEA. This CDR3 spans 11 amino acids. CDR3 sequence (DNA): TGCAGCGTTGCCAGGGGCCATGGCTACACCTTC. Its protein product is CSVARGHGYTF.